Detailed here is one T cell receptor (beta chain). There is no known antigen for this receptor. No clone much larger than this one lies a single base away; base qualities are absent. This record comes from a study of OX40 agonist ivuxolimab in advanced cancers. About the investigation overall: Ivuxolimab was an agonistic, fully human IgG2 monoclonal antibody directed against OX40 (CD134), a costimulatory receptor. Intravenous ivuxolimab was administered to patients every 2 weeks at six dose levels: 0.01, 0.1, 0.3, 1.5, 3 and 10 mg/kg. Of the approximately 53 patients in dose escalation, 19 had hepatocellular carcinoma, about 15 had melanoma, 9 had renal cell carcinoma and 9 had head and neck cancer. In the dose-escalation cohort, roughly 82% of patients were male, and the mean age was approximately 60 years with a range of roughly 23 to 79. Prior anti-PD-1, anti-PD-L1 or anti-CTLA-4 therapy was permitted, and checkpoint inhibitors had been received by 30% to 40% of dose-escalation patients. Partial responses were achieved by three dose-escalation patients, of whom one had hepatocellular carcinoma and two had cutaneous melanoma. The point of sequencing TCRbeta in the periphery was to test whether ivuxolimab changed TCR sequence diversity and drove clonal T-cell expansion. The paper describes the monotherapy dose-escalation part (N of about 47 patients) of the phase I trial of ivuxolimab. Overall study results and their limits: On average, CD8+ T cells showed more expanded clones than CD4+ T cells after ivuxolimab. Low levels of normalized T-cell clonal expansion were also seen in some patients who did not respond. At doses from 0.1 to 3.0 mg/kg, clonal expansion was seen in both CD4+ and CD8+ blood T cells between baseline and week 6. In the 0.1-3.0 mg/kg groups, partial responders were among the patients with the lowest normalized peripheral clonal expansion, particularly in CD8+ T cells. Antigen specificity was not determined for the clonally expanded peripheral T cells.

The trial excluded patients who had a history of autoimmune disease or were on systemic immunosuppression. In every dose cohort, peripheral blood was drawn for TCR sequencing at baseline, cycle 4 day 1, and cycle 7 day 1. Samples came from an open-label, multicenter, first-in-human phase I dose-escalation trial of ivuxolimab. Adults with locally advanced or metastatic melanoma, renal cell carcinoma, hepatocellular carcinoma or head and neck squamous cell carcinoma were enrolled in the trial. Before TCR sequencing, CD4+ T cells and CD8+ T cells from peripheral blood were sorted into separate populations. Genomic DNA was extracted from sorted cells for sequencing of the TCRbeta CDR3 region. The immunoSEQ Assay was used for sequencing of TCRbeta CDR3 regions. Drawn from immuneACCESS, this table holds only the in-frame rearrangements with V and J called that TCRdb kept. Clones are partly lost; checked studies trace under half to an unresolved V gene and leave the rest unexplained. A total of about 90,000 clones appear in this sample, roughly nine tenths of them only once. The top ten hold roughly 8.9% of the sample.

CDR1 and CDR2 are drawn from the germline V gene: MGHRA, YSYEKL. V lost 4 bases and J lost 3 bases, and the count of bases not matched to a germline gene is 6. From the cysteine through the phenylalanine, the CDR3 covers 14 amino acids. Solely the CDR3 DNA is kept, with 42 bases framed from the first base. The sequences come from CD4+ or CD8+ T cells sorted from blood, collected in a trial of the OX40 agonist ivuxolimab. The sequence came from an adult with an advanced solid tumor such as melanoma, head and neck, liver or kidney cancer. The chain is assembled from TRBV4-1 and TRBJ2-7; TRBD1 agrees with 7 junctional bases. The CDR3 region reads CASSRAQGDYEQYF. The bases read TGCGCCAGCAGCCGGGCGCAGGGGGACTACGAGCAGTACTTC.